This paragraph reports one T cell receptor (beta chain). Its matching antigen is unknown. MiXCR was run by TCRdb on the 5' RACE reads, yielding one entry per CDR3 protein. The table lists over 250,000 distinct CDR3 sequences, roughly 10% of them singletons. CDR3 length equals 14 residues. The germline V and J ends were trimmed by 2 bases and 6 bases, with 12 bases remaining between them. CDR1 is MGHRA and CDR2 is YSYEKL in the germline V gene. This specimen comes from a study of identical twins. Notes on the study in general: For zero-insertion analyses, partial confounding could come from invariant MAIT and iNKT cells.

The sample also formed part of further work on yellow fever vaccine responses in identical twins.

The rearrangement links TRBV4-1 to TRBJ2-3; D is undetermined. The specimen sequenced was CD8+ T cells sorted from blood. The TCR sequence derives from a woman aged 18-30 years in good health. The CDR3 region has the DNA TGCGCCAGCAGCCAACTGACTTTTGGGGATACGCAGTATTTT. Its translation: CASSQLTFGDTQYF.